What follows describes a single T cell receptor (beta chain). Some clones are missing from TCRdb's copy, which holds only in-frame ones; the method was immunoSEQ multiplex PCR. The sample shows fewer than 500,000 clones, around 89% of them seen only once. This entry comes from a study of blood T cell repertoires in COVID-19. This TCR was recovered from a man aged 25 to 40 who had recovered from COVID-19. Material: PBMCs or T cells enriched from blood (not recorded which).

CDR3 protein: CASSPWGRGIPEQYF. In DNA form, the CDR3 reads TGTGCCAGCAGCCCTTGGGGCAGGGGGATTCCCGAGCAGTACTTC. J is TRBJ2-7 and V is TRBV13; 7 positions agree with TRBD1. V trimming: 5 bases; J trimming: 6 bases; junction bases outside the gene matches: 13. This CDR3 spans 15 amino acids. In germline, CDR1 is PRHDT, CDR2 FYEKMQ (reference sequence). The full variable domain, completed using reference TRBV13 and TRBJ2-7, is AAGVIQSPRHLIKEKRETATLKCYPIPRHDTVYWYQQGPGQDPQFLISFYEKMQSDKGSIPDRFSAQQFSDYHSELNMSSLELGDSALYFCASSPWGRGIPEQYFGPGTRLTVT.